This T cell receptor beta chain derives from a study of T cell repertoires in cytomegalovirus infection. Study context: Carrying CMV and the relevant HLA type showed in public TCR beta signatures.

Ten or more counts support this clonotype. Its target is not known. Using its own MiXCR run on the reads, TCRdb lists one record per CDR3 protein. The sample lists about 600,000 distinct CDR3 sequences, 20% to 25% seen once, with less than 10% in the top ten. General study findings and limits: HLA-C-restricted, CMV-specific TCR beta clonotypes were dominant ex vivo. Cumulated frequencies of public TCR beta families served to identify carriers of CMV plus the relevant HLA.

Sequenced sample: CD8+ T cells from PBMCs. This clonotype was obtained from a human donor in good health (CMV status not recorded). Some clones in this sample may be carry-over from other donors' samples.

CDR3 in DNA: TGTGCCAGCCAAAAATGGGGGGGCATGAACACTGAAGCTTTCTTT. Amino acids: CASQKWGGMNTEAFF. The gene calls are TRBV27 and TRBJ1-1, with D tentatively TRBD1 (6 bases). The CDR3 consists of 15 residues. Looked up from germline, CDR1 is MNHEY and CDR2 is SMNVEV (reference sequence). Trimming removed 8 bases at V and 0 bases at J, with 16 bases between.